This T cell receptor (beta chain) was obtained from a study of blood T cells in healthy people across ages. General study findings and limits: More naive CD4+ cells and higher diversity were found in long-lived than in aged donors. Per million T cells, TCR beta diversity dropped about linearly as age rose.

Primed by a sample-barcoded 5' primer and a J-beta primer mix, a second PCR proceeded for roughly 6 to 12 cycles. One entry per CDR3 protein results from TCRdb running MiXCR on the 5' RACE reads. The sample consists of about 730,000 distinct CDR3 sequences, roughly 41% of them appearing once. The germline V gene encodes CDR1 LGHNA and CDR2 YNFKEQ. The CDR3 has 18 amino acids. The V segment lost 2 bases and the J segment 6 bases; nucleotides outside the gene matches: 14. Only a few counts were recorded for this clonotype. The antigen is unknown. The receptor was isolated from a woman in her sixties or seventies in good health. Sequencing was done on a sample of blood. V is TRBV4-2 and J is TRBJ2-2, with 8 bases fitting TRBD2. DNA for the CDR3: TGTGCCAGCAGCCAAAAACTGATAGCGGGGCCGACTCCCGGGGAGCTGTTTTTT. Encoded protein: CASSQKLIAGPTPGELFF.